This T cell receptor (beta chain) was sequenced during a study of T cells in Graves' hyperthyroidism and ophthalmopathy. It was RNA transcripts that yielded the amplified TCR beta CDR3 regions. A set of HTBI primers served as the primers for a first-round RT-PCR of the TCR CDR3. TCRdb reprocessed the multiplex PCR reads with MiXCR, giving one entry per CDR3 protein. The table shows around 600,000 distinct CDR3 sequences, with 14% occurring only once. Diagnosis rested on symptoms, serum thyroxine and TRAb, thyroid ultrasound, and orbital computed tomography. This clonotype was sampled from a young woman with Graves' ophthalmopathy. The sequencing sample was made of blood.

The chain's CDR3 is CASSAGQGWETQYF. CDR3 DNA sequence: TGTGCCAGCAGCGCGGGACAGGGATGGGAGACCCAGTACTTC. The chain couples TRBV7-3 to TRBJ2-5; 9 bases fit TRBD1. The CDR3 is made up of 14 amino acids. V was pared by 5 bases and J by 5 bases, with 6 bases of the junction left unmatched. Per germline, CDR1 SGHTA and CDR2 FQGTGA.